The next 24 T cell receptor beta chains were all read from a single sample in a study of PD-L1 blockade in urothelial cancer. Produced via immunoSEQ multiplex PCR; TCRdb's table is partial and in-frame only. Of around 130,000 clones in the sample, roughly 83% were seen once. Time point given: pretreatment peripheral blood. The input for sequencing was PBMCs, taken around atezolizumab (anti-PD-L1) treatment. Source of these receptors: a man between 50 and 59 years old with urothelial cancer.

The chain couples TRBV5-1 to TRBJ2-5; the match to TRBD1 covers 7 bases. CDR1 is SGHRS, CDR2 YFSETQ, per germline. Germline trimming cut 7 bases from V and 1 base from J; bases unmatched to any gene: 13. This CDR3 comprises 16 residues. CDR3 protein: CASQIQGVRVQETQYF. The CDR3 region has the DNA TGCGCCAGCCAAATCCAGGGGGTCCGGGTCCAAGAGACCCAGTACTTC.

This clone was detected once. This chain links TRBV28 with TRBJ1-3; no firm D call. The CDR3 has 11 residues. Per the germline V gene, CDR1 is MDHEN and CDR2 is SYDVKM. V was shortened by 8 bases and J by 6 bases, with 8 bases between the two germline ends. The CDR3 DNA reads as TGTGCCAGCCGACGGGAAAACACCATATATTTT. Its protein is CASRRENTIYF.

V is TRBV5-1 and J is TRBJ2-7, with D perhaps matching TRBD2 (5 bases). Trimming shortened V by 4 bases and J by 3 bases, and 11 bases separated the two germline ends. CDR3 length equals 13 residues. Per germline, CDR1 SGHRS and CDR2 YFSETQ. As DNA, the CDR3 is TGCGCCAGCAGCGGAGCCGCGGGCTACGAGCAGTACTTC. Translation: CASSGAAGYEQYF.

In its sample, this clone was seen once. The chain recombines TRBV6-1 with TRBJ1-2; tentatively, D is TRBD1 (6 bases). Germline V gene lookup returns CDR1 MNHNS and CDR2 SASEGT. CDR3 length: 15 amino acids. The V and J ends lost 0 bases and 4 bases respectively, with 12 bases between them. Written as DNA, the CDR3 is TGTGCCAGCAGTGAAGCGTGGGGGGGCAGCTATGGCTACACCTTC. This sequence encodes CASSEAWGGSYGYTF.

CDR3 protein: CASSLVGGSTDTQYF. In nucleotides, the CDR3 is TGTGCCAGCTCACTTGTTGGCGGGAGCACAGATACGCAGTATTTT. The chain uses TRBV18 and TRBJ2-3; TRBD2 is a possible D gene (5 bases). The CDR3 consists of 15 residues. Germline assignment: CDR1 KGHSH and CDR2 LQKENI. Trimming removed 4 bases at V and 0 bases at J, with 11 bases between.

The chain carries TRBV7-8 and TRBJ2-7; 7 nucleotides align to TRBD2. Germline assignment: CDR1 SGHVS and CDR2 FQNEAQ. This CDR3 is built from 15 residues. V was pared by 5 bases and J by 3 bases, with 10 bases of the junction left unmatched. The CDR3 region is CASSVRAGTVYEQYF. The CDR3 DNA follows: TGTGCCAGCAGCGTTCGAGCGGGAACCGTCTACGAGCAGTACTTC.

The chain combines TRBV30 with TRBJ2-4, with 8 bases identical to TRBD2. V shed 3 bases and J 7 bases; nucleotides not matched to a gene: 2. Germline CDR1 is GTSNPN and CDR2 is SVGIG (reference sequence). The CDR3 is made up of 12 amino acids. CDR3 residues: CAWSLAGNIQYF. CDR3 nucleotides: TGTGCCTGGAGCCTAGCGGGCAACATTCAGTACTTC.

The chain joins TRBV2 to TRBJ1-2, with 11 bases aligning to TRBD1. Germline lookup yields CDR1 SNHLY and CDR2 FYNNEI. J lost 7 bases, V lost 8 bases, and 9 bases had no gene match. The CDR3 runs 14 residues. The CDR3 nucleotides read TGTGCCAGCGTACCAGGACAGGGGGCTTTTGGCTACACCTTC. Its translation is CASVPGQGAFGYTF.

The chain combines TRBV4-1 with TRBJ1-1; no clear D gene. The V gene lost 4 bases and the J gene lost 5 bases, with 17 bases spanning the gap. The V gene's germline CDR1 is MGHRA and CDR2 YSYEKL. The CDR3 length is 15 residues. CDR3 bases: TGCGCCAGCAGCCCCCTAGGTCAGGCGGGAACTGAAGCTTTCTTT. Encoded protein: CASSPLGQAGTEAFF.

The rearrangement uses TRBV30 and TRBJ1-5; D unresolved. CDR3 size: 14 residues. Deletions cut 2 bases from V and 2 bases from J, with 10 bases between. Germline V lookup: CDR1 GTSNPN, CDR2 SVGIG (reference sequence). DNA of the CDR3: TGTGCCTGGAGTCCCGGACTTGGCAATCAGCCCCAGCATTTT. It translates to CAWSPGLGNQPQHF.

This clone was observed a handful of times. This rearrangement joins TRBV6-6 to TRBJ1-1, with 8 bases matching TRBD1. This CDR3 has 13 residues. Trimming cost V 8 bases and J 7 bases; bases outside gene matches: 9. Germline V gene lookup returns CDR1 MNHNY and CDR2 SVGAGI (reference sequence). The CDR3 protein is CASVLTGGGEAFF. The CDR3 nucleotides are TGTGCCAGCGTGTTAACAGGGGGAGGTGAAGCTTTCTTT.

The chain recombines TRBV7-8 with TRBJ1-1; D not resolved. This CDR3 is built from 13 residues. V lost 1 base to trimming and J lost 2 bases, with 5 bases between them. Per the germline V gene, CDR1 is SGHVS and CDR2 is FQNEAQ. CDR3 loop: CASSLDLNTEAFF. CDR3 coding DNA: TGTGCCAGCAGCTTAGATCTAAACACTGAAGCTTTCTTT.

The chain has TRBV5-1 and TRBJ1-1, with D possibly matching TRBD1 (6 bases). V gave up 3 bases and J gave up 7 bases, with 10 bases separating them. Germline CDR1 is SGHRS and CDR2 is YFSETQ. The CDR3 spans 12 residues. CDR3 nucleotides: TGCGCCAGCAGCTGGCAGGGGAATGAAGCTTTCTTT. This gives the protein CASSWQGNEAFF.

The CDR3 coding sequence is TGTGCCAGCAGCGTAGACAAGACAGGGGACCCCCGAGCCGGGGAGCTGTTTTTT. Translating gives CASSVDKTGDPRAGELFF. The gene calls are TRBV9 and TRBJ2-2; the match to TRBD1 covers 8 bases. J gave up 6 bases and V 0 bases, and 13 bases lay outside the gene matches. Germline values: CDR1 SGDLS, CDR2 YYNGEE. This CDR3 spans 18 amino acids.

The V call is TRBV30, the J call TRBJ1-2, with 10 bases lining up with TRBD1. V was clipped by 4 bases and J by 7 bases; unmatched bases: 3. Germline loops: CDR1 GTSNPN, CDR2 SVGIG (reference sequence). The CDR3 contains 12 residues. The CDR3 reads CAWNGQGGGYTF. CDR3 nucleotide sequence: TGTGCCTGGAACGGACAGGGGGGTGGCTACACCTTC.

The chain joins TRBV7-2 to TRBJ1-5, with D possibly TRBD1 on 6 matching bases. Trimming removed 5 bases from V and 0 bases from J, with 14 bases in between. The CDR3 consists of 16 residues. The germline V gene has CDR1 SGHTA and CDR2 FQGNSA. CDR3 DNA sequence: TGTGCCAGCAGCCCCCGGGGGGGGCTTAGCAATCAGCCCCAGCATTTT. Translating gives CASSPRGGLSNQPQHF.

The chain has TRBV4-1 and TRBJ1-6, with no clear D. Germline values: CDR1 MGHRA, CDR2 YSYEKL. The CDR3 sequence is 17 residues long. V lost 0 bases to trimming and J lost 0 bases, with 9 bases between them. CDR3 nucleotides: TGCGCCAGCAGCCAAGAGGGCAGAAGCTCCTATAATTCACCCCTCCACTTT. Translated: CASSQEGRSSYNSPLHF.

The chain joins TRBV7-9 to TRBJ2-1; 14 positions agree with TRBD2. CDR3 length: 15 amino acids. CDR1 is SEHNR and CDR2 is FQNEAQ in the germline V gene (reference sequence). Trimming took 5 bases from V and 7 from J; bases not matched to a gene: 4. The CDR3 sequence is CASSRLAGGLNEQFF. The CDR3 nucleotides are TGTGCCAGCAGCAGACTAGCGGGAGGGCTTAATGAGCAGTTCTTC.

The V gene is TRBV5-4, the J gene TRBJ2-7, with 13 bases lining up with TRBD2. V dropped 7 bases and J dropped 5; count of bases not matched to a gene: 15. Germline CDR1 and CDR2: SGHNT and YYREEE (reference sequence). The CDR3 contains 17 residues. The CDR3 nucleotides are TGTGCCAGCTCCGGACTAGCGGGAGAGGTAGGGGCCAACGAGCAGTACTTC. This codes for CASSGLAGEVGANEQYF.

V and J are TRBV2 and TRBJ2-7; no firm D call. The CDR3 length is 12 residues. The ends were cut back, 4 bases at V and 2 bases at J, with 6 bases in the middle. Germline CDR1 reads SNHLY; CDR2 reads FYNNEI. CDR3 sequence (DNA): TGTGCCAGCAGTGGCGAAGCCTACGAGCAGTACTTC. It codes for CASSGEAYEQYF.

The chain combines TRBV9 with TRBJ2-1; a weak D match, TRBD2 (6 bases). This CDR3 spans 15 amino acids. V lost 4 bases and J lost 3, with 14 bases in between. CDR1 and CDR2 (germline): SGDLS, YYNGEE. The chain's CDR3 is CASSPPPGSYNEQFF. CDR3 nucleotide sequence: TGTGCCAGCAGCCCCCCTCCCGGGAGCTACAATGAGCAGTTCTTC.

CDR3 residues: CASSRQGSATNEKLFF. CDR3 bases: TGTGCCAGCAGCAGGCAGGGAAGTGCAACTAATGAAAAACTGTTTTTT. This chain links TRBV7-9 with TRBJ1-4, with a tentative D call TRBD1 (5 bases). The germline V gene has CDR1 SEHNR and CDR2 FQNEAQ (reference sequence). The CDR3 has 16 amino acids. V gave up 5 bases and J gave up 0 bases, with 13 bases separating them.

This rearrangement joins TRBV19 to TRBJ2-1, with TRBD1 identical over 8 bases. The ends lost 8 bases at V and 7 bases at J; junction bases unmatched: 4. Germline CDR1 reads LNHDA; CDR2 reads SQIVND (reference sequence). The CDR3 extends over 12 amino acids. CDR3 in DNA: TGTGCCAGTCGACAGGGGTTGAATGAGCAGTTCTTC. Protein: CASRQGLNEQFF.

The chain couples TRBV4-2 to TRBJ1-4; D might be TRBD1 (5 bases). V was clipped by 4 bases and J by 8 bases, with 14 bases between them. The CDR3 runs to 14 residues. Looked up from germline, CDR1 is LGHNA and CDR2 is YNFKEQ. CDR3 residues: CASSPSGVGEKLFF. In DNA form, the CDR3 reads TGTGCCAGCAGCCCTTCGGGGGTAGGCGAAAAACTGTTTTTT.